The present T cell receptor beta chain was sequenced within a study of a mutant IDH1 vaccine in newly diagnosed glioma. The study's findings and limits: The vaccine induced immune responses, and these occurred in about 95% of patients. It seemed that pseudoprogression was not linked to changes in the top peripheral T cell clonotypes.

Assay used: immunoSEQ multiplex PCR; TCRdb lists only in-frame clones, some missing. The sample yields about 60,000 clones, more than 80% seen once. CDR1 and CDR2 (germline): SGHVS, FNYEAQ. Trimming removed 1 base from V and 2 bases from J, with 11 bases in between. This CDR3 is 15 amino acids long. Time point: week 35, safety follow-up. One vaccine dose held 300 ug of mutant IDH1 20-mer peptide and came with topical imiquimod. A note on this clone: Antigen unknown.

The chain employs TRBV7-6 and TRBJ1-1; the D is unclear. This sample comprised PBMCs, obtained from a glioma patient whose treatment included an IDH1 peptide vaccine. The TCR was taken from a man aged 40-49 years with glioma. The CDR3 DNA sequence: TGTGCCAGCAGCTTAGTGGCAGATCCAAACACTGAAGCTTTCTTT. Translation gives CASSLVADPNTEAFF.